This TCR beta chain was identified during a study of T-cell reconstitution after alpha-beta-depleted transplantation in children. Unique molecular identifiers were built into the TCRbeta library. Using its own MiXCR run on the PCR reads, TCRdb lists one record per CDR3 protein. The data hold 640,000 or so distinct CDR3 sequences, with roughly 17% observed a single time. Trimming left V 4 bases short and J 5 bases short, with 9 bases between. The length of the CDR3 is 14 residues. The V gene's germline CDR1 is WSHSY and CDR2 SAAADI. The source is a human donor who donated a stem cell graft to a child with acute myeloid leukemia. This chain connects TRBV10-2 to TRBJ1-6; a possible D gene is TRBD1 (5 bases). The material was PBMCs from the stem cell graft donor, obtained from the stem cell graft. The CDR3 is CASSVPGNNSPLHF. Here the CDR3 DNA reads TGCGCCAGCAGTGTACCAGGGAATAATTCACCCCTCCACTTT.